This T cell receptor (beta chain) originates from a study of persistence of HIV-infected CD4 T cells. The wider study: Isolated cells were CMV- and HIV-1 Gag-responding CD4+ T cells. Study results and limitations: CMV- and Gag-responding cells had lower TCRbeta richness than CD3/CD28-responding cells. Antigen-responding cells were enriched for degenerate expanded CDR3beta sequences.

Comments on this clone: Its antigen is still unknown.

Per germline, CDR1 SGHRS and CDR2 YFSETQ. CDR3 length equals 14 residues. Trimming cost V 0 bases and J 0 bases, with 6 bases left between them. This was the immunoSEQ version 4 assay in survey mode. Only in-frame clones appear in the TCRdb table, and some are missing; sequencing was by immunoSEQ multiplex PCR. The table has 50,000 or so clones, under 85% seen once. Stimulation used approximately 9.5 ug/mL lysate from CMV-infected fibroblasts. Memory cells lacking CD40L and CD69 with high CD45RO were sorted. These HIV-1-infected adults initiated suppressive ART in chronic infection. This clonotype was sampled from an adult man with HIV who was CMV-seropositive. Specimen: CD4+ T cells sorted from PBMCs after approximately 19-hour stimulation, collected from a patient who received antiretroviral therapy. This chain uses TRBV5-1 with TRBJ1-2; D is unclear. This CDR3 is CASSLVQANYGYTF. The CDR3 DNA reads TGCGCCAGCAGCTTGGTACAAGCTAACTATGGCTACACCTTC.